This is a list of T cell receptor beta chains from one sample in a study of T cells in Graves' hyperthyroidism and ophthalmopathy. TCRdb reanalysed the multiplex PCR reads using MiXCR and keeps one entry per CDR3 protein. Seen here are hundreds of thousands of distinct CDR3 sequences, 15% observed once, and the top ten hold approximately 32%. Sequences were obtained from blood. The receptor set was obtained from a woman aged 30 to 39 with Graves' hyperthyroidism. The CDR3 runs from the conserved cysteine through the conserved F or W. The order of the fields is clone size, J gene, V gene, CDR3 length, D gene, CDR3 protein, CDR3 DNA. A D gene is named only where the DNA matches it firmly. The size field is filled for only some rows; it gives once, few, many or a size class.

NA	TRBJ2-7	TRBV19	15	NA	CASSIDSQSSYEQYF	TGTGCCAGTAGTATAGACAGCCAGAGCTCCTACGAGCAGTACTTC
many	TRBJ2-3	TRBV20-1	12	NA	CSALRDADTQYF	TGCAGTGCTCTACGAGACGCAGATACGCAGTATTTT
NA	TRBJ2-1	TRBV7-9	18	TRBD2	CASRSRLAGGPDGNEQFF	TGTGCCAGCAGATCAAGACTAGCGGGAGGGCCTGATGGCAATGAGCAGTTCTTC
many	TRBJ2-5	TRBV18	12	NA	CASSPIQETQYF	TGTGCCAGCTCACCGATACAAGAGACCCAGTACTTC
many	TRBJ1-1	TRBV29-1	12	TRBD1	CSVRRSGTGAFF	TGCAGCGTCCGCCGCTCCGGGACAGGGGCTTTCTTT
many	TRBJ2-1	TRBV6-1	16	TRBD2	CASRSTSGLPYNEQFF	TGTGCCAGCAGATCGACTAGCGGCCTGCCCTACAATGAGCAGTTCTTC
many	TRBJ1-5	TRBV12-3/TRBV12-4	13	TRBD1	CASSPDRDQPQHF	TGTGCCAGCAGTCCAGACAGGGATCAGCCCCAGCATTTT
NA	TRBJ2-1	TRBV7-9	16	NA	CASSLMLSGRYNEQFF	TGTGCCAGCAGCTTAATGTTGAGTGGACGCTACAATGAGCAGTTCTTC
many	TRBJ1-2	TRBV3-1	14	NA	CASSQDSRRDGYTF	TGTGCCAGCAGCCAAGATTCTCGGAGGGATGGCTACACCTTC
many	TRBJ1-6	TRBV18	14	NA	CASSRSRVGSPLHF	TGTGCCAGCTCACGGTCCAGGGTAGGATCACCCCTCCACTTT
many	TRBJ1-4	TRBV7-8	16	NA	CASSLNPGPSGEKLFF	TGTGCCAGCAGCTTAAACCCCGGACCCTCGGGTGAAAAACTGTTTTTT
NA	TRBJ2-3	TRBV9	14	NA	CASSSNSFTDTQYF	TGTGCCAGCAGCTCCAACTCCTTTACAGATACGCAGTATTTT
NA	TRBJ2-1	TRBV7-8	18	TRBD2	CASSFTGTSARSYNEQFF	TGTGCCAGCAGCTTTACCGGGACTAGCGCCCGCTCCTACAATGAGCAGTTCTTC
few	TRBJ2-5	TRBV20-1	14	NA	CSARVPGGRETQYF	TGCAGTGCTAGAGTGCCAGGGGGGCGAGAGACCCAGTACTTC
many	TRBJ2-7	TRBV5-1	16	TRBD1	CASSVNRDSSLYEQYF	TGCGCCAGCAGCGTGAACCGGGACAGTAGTCTCTACGAGCAGTACTTC
few	TRBJ2-3	TRBV27	14	NA	CASSFWGGADTQYF	TGTGCCAGCAGTTTCTGGGGCGGGGCAGATACGCAGTATTTT
NA	TRBJ2-1	TRBV5-1	12	NA	CASSLPTNEQFF	TGCGCCAGCAGCTTGCCCACCAATGAGCAGTTCTTC
NA	TRBJ2-1	TRBV4-2	16	NA	CASSPGEAGSYNEQFF	TGTGCCAGCAGCCCCGGGGAGGCGGGGTCCTACAATGAGCAGTTCTTC
many	TRBJ2-2	TRBV12-3/TRBV12-4	15	TRBD2	CASSPSGSNTGELFF	TGTGCCAGCAGTCCTAGCGGTTCGAACACCGGGGAGCTGTTTTTT
few	TRBJ2-7	TRBV19	13	NA	CASSMTRGYEQYF	TGTGCCAGTAGTATGACGAGGGGCTACGAGCAGTACTTC
many	TRBJ1-2	TRBV28	14	NA	CASSVLLDSYGYTF	TGTGCCAGCAGTGTACTTTTAGACAGCTATGGCTACACCTTC
many	TRBJ2-1	TRBV7-8	15	TRBD2	CASSIAGGSYNEQFF	TGTGCCAGCAGCATAGCGGGAGGCTCCTACAATGAGCAGTTCTTC
NA	TRBJ2-7	TRBV12-3/TRBV12-4	11	NA	CASSNTWEQYF	TGTGCCAGCAGCAATACTTGGGAGCAGTACTTC
many	TRBJ2-5	TRBV30	13	NA	CAWSEQIGETQYF	TGTGCCTGGAGTGAACAGATTGGTGAGACCCAGTACTTC
few	TRBJ2-2	TRBV11-2	18	NA	CASSLGEFAGSNTGELFF	TGTGCCAGCAGCTTAGGGGAATTCGCGGGTTCGAACACCGGGGAGCTGTTTTTT
NA	TRBJ2-1	TRBV9	20	TRBD2	CASSNTGFGVAGGIYNEQFF	TGTGCCAGCAGCAACACAGGGTTTGGGGTAGCGGGAGGGATCTACAATGAGCAGTTCTTC
few	TRBJ1-1	TRBV7-9	13	NA	CASSNYLNTEAFF	TGTGCCAGCAGCAACTATTTGAACACTGAAGCTTTCTTT
NA	TRBJ2-1	TRBV6-1	14	TRBD1	CASIFRPGGGEQFF	TGTGCCAGCATTTTTAGGCCAGGGGGTGGTGAGCAGTTCTTC
NA	TRBJ2-7	TRBV20-1	14	NA	CSAREVRGPYEQYF	TGCAGTGCTAGGGAAGTAAGGGGACCCTACGAGCAGTACTTC
few	TRBJ1-2	TRBV12-3/TRBV12-4	15	NA	CASRHGTGANYGYTF	TGTGCCAGCAGGCATGGGACGGGGGCTAACTATGGCTACACCTTC
few	TRBJ2-1	TRBV11-2	18	TRBD2	CASSLRLAGESSYNEQLF	TGTGCCAGCAGCTTAAGACTAGCGGGAGAGAGCTCCTACAATGAGCAGCTCTTC
many	TRBJ2-5	TRBV3-1	15	TRBD1	CASSVRDRPAVTQYF	TGTGCCAGCAGCGTCCGGGACAGGCCTGCAGTGACCCAGTACTTC
NA	TRBJ2-1	TRBV19	13	TRBD2	CASKIAGGNEQFF	TGTGCCAGTAAGATAGCGGGAGGCAATGAGCAGTTCTTC
many	TRBJ1-2	TRBV6-5	16	NA	CASSYLGTGSRQGYTF	TGTGCCAGCAGTTACCTCGGAACAGGGAGTCGTCAGGGCTACACCTTC
NA	TRBJ2-2	TRBV20-1	15	TRBD2	CSALLAGANTGELFF	TGCAGTGCGCTCCTAGCGGGCGCGAACACCGGGGAGCTGTTTTTT
NA	TRBJ2-7	TRBV7-9	17	NA	CASSSTIAPRPSYEQYF	TGTGCCAGCAGCTCAACAATAGCGCCGAGGCCCTCCTACGAGCAGTACTTC
many	TRBJ2-7	TRBV7-9	14	NA	CASRPTGTPYEQYF	TGTGCCAGCAGACCGACCGGGACTCCCTACGAGCAGTACTTC
many	TRBJ1-5	TRBV28	18	NA	CASLPRRRSDSSNQPQHF	TGTGCCAGCCTACCCCGAAGGAGGTCCGACAGTAGCAATCAGCCCCAGCATTTT
many	TRBJ2-7	TRBV2	14	TRBD1	CASSSRTGRNEQYF	TGTGCCAGCAGTTCAAGGACAGGGAGGAACGAGCAGTACTTC
NA	TRBJ1-4	TRBV29-1	14	TRBD1	CSVGETGTGEKLFF	TGCAGCGTTGGCGAGACAGGGACAGGGGAAAAACTGTTTTTT
many	TRBJ2-7	TRBV28	15	NA	CASSLPTSGAYEQYF	TGTGCCAGCAGTTTACCCACGTCGGGCGCCTACGAGCAGTACTTC
few	TRBJ1-1	TRBV29-1	12	NA	CSVGKPGTEAFF	TGCAGCGTTGGTAAACCGGGGACTGAAGCTTTCTTT
many	TRBJ2-2	TRBV29-1	16	TRBD2	CSAGPGSGMGTGELFF	TGCAGCGCCGGACCCGGCAGCGGGATGGGCACCGGGGAGCTGTTTTTT
many	TRBJ1-5	TRBV28	17	TRBD1	CASSPGTGIYPYQPQHF	TGTGCCAGCAGCCCCGGGACAGGGATCTATCCCTATCAGCCCCAGCATTTT
many	TRBJ2-3	TRBV12-3/TRBV12-4	13	NA	CASSFSMGDTQYF	TGTGCCAGCAGTTTCTCGATGGGAGATACGCAGTATTTT
many	TRBJ2-5	TRBV6-2/TRBV6-3	12	NA	CASSFDGETQYF	TGTGCCAGCAGTTTCGACGGAGAGACCCAGTACTTC
many	TRBJ2-1	TRBV5-1	18	TRBD2	CASSFASASGSSYNEQFF	TGCGCCAGCAGCTTTGCCAGCGCTAGCGGAAGTTCCTACAATGAGCAGTTCTTC
NA	TRBJ2-3	TRBV14	14	NA	CASSQSRGTDTQYF	TGTGCCAGCAGCCAAAGCCGGGGGACAGATACGCAGTATTTT
many	TRBJ2-1	TRBV20-1	14	TRBD2	CSADGGSLYNEQFF	TGCAGTGCTGACGGCGGGAGTTTATACAATGAGCAGTTCTTC
many	TRBJ1-1	TRBV18	13	NA	CASSPPGGTEAFF	TGTGCCAGCTCACCACCCGGGGGAACTGAAGCTTTCTTT
many	TRBJ2-3	TRBV7-9	14	TRBD1	CASSRQGAADTQYF	TGTGCCAGCAGCCGACAGGGGGCCGCAGATACGCAGTATTTT
NA	TRBJ2-2	TRBV3-1	15	NA	CASSPRDWLGGELFF	TGTGCCAGCAGCCCCCGGGACTGGCTCGGGGGGGAGCTGTTTTTT
few	TRBJ2-3	TRBV9	17	TRBD2	CASSVGLAGGTADTQYF	TGTGCCAGCAGCGTAGGGCTAGCGGGAGGGACGGCAGATACGCAGTATTTT
many	TRBJ1-1	TRBV2	13	NA	CASSVRQNTEAFF	TGTGCCAGCAGTGTCCGACAGAACACTGAAGCTTTCTTT
many	TRBJ2-5	TRBV10-3	18	NA	CAISEPKIGVGTRAAQYF	TGTGCCATCAGTGAGCCCAAAATCGGGGTAGGGACCAGGGCGGCCCAGTACTTC